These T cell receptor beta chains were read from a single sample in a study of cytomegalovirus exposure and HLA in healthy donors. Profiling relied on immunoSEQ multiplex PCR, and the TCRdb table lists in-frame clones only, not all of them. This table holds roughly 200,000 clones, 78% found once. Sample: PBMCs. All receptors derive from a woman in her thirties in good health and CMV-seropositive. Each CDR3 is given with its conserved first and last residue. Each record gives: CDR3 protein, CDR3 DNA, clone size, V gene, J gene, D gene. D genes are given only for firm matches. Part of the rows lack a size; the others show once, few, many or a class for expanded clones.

CDR3aa: CASSPGLLSSYEQYF
CDR3nt: TGTGCCAGCAGCCCCGGACTCCTCAGCTCCTACGAGCAGTACTTC
abundance: NA
v_gene: TRBV11-3
j_gene: TRBJ2-7
d_gene: NA

CDR3aa: CASSTSANTDTQYF
CDR3nt: TGTGCCAGCAGCACCTCCGCGAACACAGATACGCAGTATTTT
abundance: NA
v_gene: TRBV7-2
j_gene: TRBJ2-3
d_gene: NA

CDR3aa: CASSLLHRGGDTQYF
CDR3nt: TGTGCCAGTAGTCTCCTCCACAGGGGGGGAGATACGCAGTATTTT
abundance: once
v_gene: TRBV19
j_gene: TRBJ2-3
d_gene: NA

CDR3aa: CASSFDGTGNYGYTF
CDR3nt: TGCGCCAGCAGCTTCGATGGGACAGGCAACTATGGCTACACCTTC
abundance: NA
v_gene: TRBV5-1
j_gene: TRBJ1-2
d_gene: TRBD1

CDR3aa: CASSRGWSGGYDNEQFF
CDR3nt: TGTGCCAGCAGTCGAGGGTGGAGCGGGGGCTACGACAATGAGCAGTTCTTC
abundance: NA
v_gene: TRBV7-9
j_gene: TRBJ2-1
d_gene: TRBD2

CDR3aa: CAWSGVAGGPGEQFF
CDR3nt: TGTGCCTGGAGTGGAGTTGCGGGAGGGCCTGGTGAGCAGTTCTTC
abundance: NA
v_gene: TRBV30
j_gene: TRBJ2-1
d_gene: TRBD2

CDR3aa: CASSSSGPQETQYF
CDR3nt: TGTGCCAGCAGTTCTAGCGGGCCCCAAGAGACCCAGTACTTC
abundance: NA
v_gene: TRBV27
j_gene: TRBJ2-5
d_gene: TRBD2

CDR3aa: CASSLGPSDTQYF
CDR3nt: TGTGCCAGCAGCTTAGGCCCCTCAGATACGCAGTATTTT
abundance: NA
v_gene: TRBV13
j_gene: TRBJ2-3
d_gene: NA

CDR3aa: CSVGFTGQGEAFF
CDR3nt: TGCAGCGTTGGTTTTACTGGACAGGGCGAAGCTTTCTTT
abundance: NA
v_gene: TRBV29-1
j_gene: TRBJ1-1
d_gene: TRBD1

CDR3aa: CASSLSGSMVDSPLHF
CDR3nt: TGCGCCAGCAGCTTGAGCGGGTCCATGGTGGATTCACCCCTCCACTTT
abundance: NA
v_gene: TRBV5-1
j_gene: TRBJ1-6
d_gene: NA

CDR3aa: CASSPAGGGNEQFF
CDR3nt: TGTGCCAGCAGCCCAGCGGGGGGGGGTAATGAGCAGTTCTTC
abundance: NA
v_gene: TRBV14
j_gene: TRBJ2-1
d_gene: TRBD2

CDR3aa: CASSVDIRPTGNYGYTF
CDR3nt: TGTGCCAGCAGCGTAGATATCCGACCGACAGGGAACTATGGCTACACCTTC
abundance: NA
v_gene: TRBV9
j_gene: TRBJ1-2
d_gene: TRBD1

CDR3aa: CASSPGTSGGGEQFF
CDR3nt: TGTGCCAGTAGCCCCGGGACTAGCGGGGGAGGTGAGCAGTTCTTC
abundance: NA
v_gene: TRBV19
j_gene: TRBJ2-1
d_gene: TRBD2

CDR3aa: CASNLWGVGYIQYF
CDR3nt: TGTGCCAGCAACCTCTGGGGGGTTGGTTACATTCAGTACTTC
abundance: NA
v_gene: TRBV5-6
j_gene: TRBJ2-4
d_gene: NA

CDR3aa: CSVGVTGGRETQYF
CDR3nt: TGCAGCGTTGGGGTGACAGGGGGCCGGGAGACCCAGTACTTC
abundance: few
v_gene: TRBV29-1
j_gene: TRBJ2-5
d_gene: TRBD1

CDR3aa: CASSSTGVEETQYF
CDR3nt: TGTGCCAGCAGCTCGACAGGGGTGGAAGAGACCCAGTACTTC
abundance: NA
v_gene: TRBV5-6
j_gene: TRBJ2-5
d_gene: TRBD1

CDR3aa: CASRASGRTQETQYF
CDR3nt: TGTGCCAGCAGGGCTAGCGGGAGAACCCAAGAGACCCAGTACTTC
abundance: NA
v_gene: TRBV6-1
j_gene: TRBJ2-5
d_gene: TRBD2

CDR3aa: CASSQMTSPQETQYF
CDR3nt: TGTGCCAGCAGTCAAATGACTAGTCCTCAAGAGACCCAGTACTTC
abundance: NA
v_gene: TRBV6-5
j_gene: TRBJ2-5
d_gene: NA

CDR3aa: CASSLGTGIYEQYF
CDR3nt: TGTGCCAGCAGCCTAGGGACAGGGATATACGAGCAGTACTTC
abundance: NA
v_gene: TRBV11-3
j_gene: TRBJ2-7
d_gene: TRBD1

CDR3aa: CASSPQGAGVNEQYF
CDR3nt: TGCGCCAGCAGCCCCCAGGGGGCAGGGGTAAACGAGCAGTACTTC
abundance: NA
v_gene: TRBV5-1
j_gene: TRBJ2-7
d_gene: TRBD1

CDR3aa: CASSEEGGSGKLFF
CDR3nt: TGTGCCAGCAGTGAAGAAGGGGGTAGTGGGAAACTGTTTTTT
abundance: few
v_gene: TRBV6-1
j_gene: TRBJ1-4
d_gene: NA

CDR3aa: CASSLGAQGHDNEKLFF
CDR3nt: TGCGCCAGCAGCTTGGGGGCGCAGGGGCACGATAATGAAAAACTGTTTTTT
abundance: NA
v_gene: TRBV5-1
j_gene: TRBJ1-4
d_gene: NA

CDR3aa: CASSWSGLPYNEQFF
CDR3nt: TGTGCCAGCAGCTGGTCGGGACTACCTTACAATGAGCAGTTCTTC
abundance: NA
v_gene: TRBV5-6
j_gene: TRBJ2-1
d_gene: TRBD2

CDR3aa: CAISESEEPLQLFF
CDR3nt: TGTGCCATCAGTGAGTCTGAGGAGCCCTTACAACTGTTTTTT
abundance: once
v_gene: TRBV10-3
j_gene: TRBJ1-4
d_gene: NA

CDR3aa: CASSAPRGGSYNEQFF
CDR3nt: TGTGCCAGCAGCGCCCCGCGGGGTGGCTCCTACAATGAGCAGTTCTTC
abundance: NA
v_gene: TRBV5-4
j_gene: TRBJ2-1
d_gene: NA

CDR3aa: CASSYIAGWNTGELFF
CDR3nt: TGTGCCAGCAGCTATATAGCGGGCTGGAACACCGGGGAGCTGTTTTTT
abundance: NA
v_gene: TRBV14
j_gene: TRBJ2-2
d_gene: TRBD2

CDR3aa: CASSPLLPSGGLTDTQYF
CDR3nt: TGTGCCAGTAGCCCACTCTTGCCTAGCGGGGGACTCACAGATACGCAGTATTTT
abundance: NA
v_gene: TRBV19
j_gene: TRBJ2-3
d_gene: TRBD2

CDR3aa: CASSEPPWSGSRNEQFF
CDR3nt: TGTGCCAGCAGTGAACCCCCTTGGAGCGGGAGTCGCAATGAGCAGTTCTTC
abundance: NA
v_gene: TRBV2
j_gene: TRBJ2-1
d_gene: TRBD2

CDR3aa: CASSIACLQGGNNQPQHF
CDR3nt: TGTGCCAGCAGCATAGCATGTTTACAGGGGGGAAACAATCAGCCCCAGCATTTT
abundance: NA
v_gene: TRBV11-3
j_gene: TRBJ1-5
d_gene: TRBD1

CDR3aa: CAWASYNEQFF
CDR3nt: TGTGCCTGGGCGTCCTACAATGAGCAGTTCTTC
abundance: NA
v_gene: TRBV30
j_gene: TRBJ2-1
d_gene: NA

CDR3aa: CASSITGQLYGYTF
CDR3nt: TGTGCCAGTAGTATAACTGGACAGCTCTATGGCTACACCTTC
abundance: once
v_gene: TRBV19
j_gene: TRBJ1-2
d_gene: NA

CDR3aa: CSVDVRGGADTQYF
CDR3nt: TGCAGCGTTGACGTGCGGGGGGGGGCAGATACGCAGTATTTT
abundance: NA
v_gene: TRBV29-1
j_gene: TRBJ2-3
d_gene: TRBD2

CDR3aa: CASSLDASESETQYF
CDR3nt: TGTGCCAGCAGCCTGGATGCTAGCGAATCGGAGACCCAGTACTTC
abundance: NA
v_gene: TRBV5-4
j_gene: TRBJ2-5
d_gene: NA

CDR3aa: CATTRGQMNTEAFF
CDR3nt: TGTGCCACTACCAGGGGGCAGATGAACACTGAAGCTTTCTTT
abundance: few
v_gene: TRBV10-3
j_gene: TRBJ1-1
d_gene: TRBD1

CDR3aa: CASSKTGTGEGTEAFF
CDR3nt: TGTGCCAGTAGCAAAACCGGGACAGGGGAAGGGACTGAAGCTTTCTTT
abundance: NA
v_gene: TRBV19
j_gene: TRBJ1-1
d_gene: TRBD1

CDR3aa: CAIVTGLAKNIQYF
CDR3nt: TGTGCCATAGTAACAGGGCTAGCCAAAAACATTCAGTACTTC
abundance: NA
v_gene: TRBV2
j_gene: TRBJ2-4
d_gene: NA

CDR3aa: CASSSSDRNYGYTF
CDR3nt: TGTGCCAGCAGTTCCTCTGACAGAAACTATGGCTACACCTTC
abundance: NA
v_gene: TRBV28
j_gene: TRBJ1-2
d_gene: NA

CDR3aa: CASSLDRGDQYF
CDR3nt: TGCGCCAGCAGCTTGGATCGGGGAGACCAGTACTTC
abundance: NA
v_gene: TRBV5-1
j_gene: TRBJ2-5
d_gene: NA

CDR3aa: CASSALQGYNEQFF
CDR3nt: TGTGCCAGCAGCGCCCTACAGGGCTACAATGAGCAGTTCTTC
abundance: NA
v_gene: TRBV7-2
j_gene: TRBJ2-1
d_gene: NA

CDR3aa: CASSARSSNQPQHF
CDR3nt: TGTGCCAGCAGTGCGCGGTCTAGCAATCAGCCCCAGCATTTT
abundance: NA
v_gene: TRBV27
j_gene: TRBJ1-5
d_gene: NA

CDR3aa: CASRSAGQATDTQYF
CDR3nt: TGTGCCAGCAGGTCAGCCGGCCAGGCCACAGATACGCAGTATTTT
abundance: NA
v_gene: TRBV7-2
j_gene: TRBJ2-3
d_gene: NA

CDR3aa: CASSDNRNEKLFF
CDR3nt: TGTGCCAGTAGTGATAACCGGAATGAAAAACTGTTTTTT
abundance: NA
v_gene: TRBV19
j_gene: TRBJ1-4
d_gene: NA

CDR3aa: CASSLVGQWKDEQYF
CDR3nt: TGTGCCAGCAGCTTAGTAGGACAGTGGAAGGACGAGCAGTACTTC
abundance: NA
v_gene: TRBV7-9
j_gene: TRBJ2-7
d_gene: NA

CDR3aa: CASQAGPSTDTQYF
CDR3nt: TGCGCCAGTCAAGCGGGGCCTAGCACAGATACGCAGTATTTT
abundance: NA
v_gene: TRBV5-1
j_gene: TRBJ2-3
d_gene: TRBD2

CDR3aa: CASSLSRTGSSPLHF
CDR3nt: TGTGCCAGCAGTTTATCCCGGACAGGGAGTTCACCCCTCCACTTT
abundance: NA
v_gene: TRBV27
j_gene: TRBJ1-6
d_gene: TRBD1

CDR3aa: CAWSVPGGQPQHF
CDR3nt: TGTGCCTGGAGTGTACCCGGGGGTCAGCCCCAGCATTTT
abundance: NA
v_gene: TRBV30
j_gene: TRBJ1-5
d_gene: NA

CDR3aa: CASSPLFPTGTSGHQEQFF
CDR3nt: TGTGCCAGCTCACCATTGTTCCCCACCGGGACTAGTGGGCACCAGGAGCAGTTCTTC
abundance: NA
v_gene: TRBV18
j_gene: TRBJ2-1
d_gene: TRBD2

CDR3aa: CASSFGLTGELFF
CDR3nt: TGCGCCAGCAGCTTCGGTTTAACCGGGGAGCTGTTTTTT
abundance: once
v_gene: TRBV5-1
j_gene: TRBJ2-2
d_gene: NA

CDR3aa: CASSRTGGYTF
CDR3nt: TGTGCCAGCAGCCGGACAGGGGGCTACACCTTC
abundance: NA
v_gene: TRBV25-1
j_gene: TRBJ1-2
d_gene: TRBD1

CDR3aa: CASSDTSSGSSPYEQYF
CDR3nt: TGTGCCAGCAGTGACACATCTAGCGGGAGTTCCCCCTACGAGCAGTACTTC
abundance: NA
v_gene: TRBV6-7
j_gene: TRBJ2-7
d_gene: TRBD2

CDR3aa: CASSSMTGEDGYTF
CDR3nt: TGTGCCAGCAGCTCGATGACAGGGGAAGATGGCTACACCTTC
abundance: NA
v_gene: TRBV11-3
j_gene: TRBJ1-2
d_gene: TRBD1

CDR3aa: CASSFRTGQETQYF
CDR3nt: TGTGCCAGCAGTTTCCGGACAGGGCAAGAGACCCAGTACTTC
abundance: NA
v_gene: TRBV6-6
j_gene: TRBJ2-5
d_gene: TRBD1

CDR3aa: CASSPRQGAAYEQYF
CDR3nt: TGTGCCAGCTCACCTCGACAGGGGGCCGCCTACGAGCAGTACTTC
abundance: NA
v_gene: TRBV18
j_gene: TRBJ2-7
d_gene: TRBD1

CDR3aa: CASSSVNRDSYEQYF
CDR3nt: TGTGCCAGCAGCTCGGTAAACAGGGATTCCTACGAGCAGTACTTC
abundance: NA
v_gene: TRBV11-3
j_gene: TRBJ2-7
d_gene: NA

CDR3aa: CAQPEAGSTSYEQYF
CDR3nt: TGTGCTCAGCCCGAGGCCGGATCCACCTCCTACGAGCAGTACTTC
abundance: NA
v_gene: TRBV7-3
j_gene: TRBJ2-7
d_gene: NA

CDR3aa: CAWSVTRANYGYTF
CDR3nt: TGTGCCTGGAGTGTGACGAGGGCTAACTATGGCTACACCTTC
abundance: NA
v_gene: TRBV30
j_gene: TRBJ1-2
d_gene: NA

CDR3aa: CATETGLNQPQHF
CDR3nt: TGTGCCACCGAGACAGGGTTGAATCAGCCCCAGCATTTT
abundance: NA
v_gene: TRBV6-1
j_gene: TRBJ1-5
d_gene: TRBD1